This T cell receptor beta chain came from a study of T cells in Graves' hyperthyroidism and ophthalmopathy. Clinical symptoms, serum thyroxine, TRAb, thyroid ultrasound and orbital computed tomography established diagnosis. Source material for PBMCs was around 10 ml fresh peripheral blood. General study results and limits: Ophthalmopathy was model-predicted a median around seven months pre-onset.

It was RNA transcripts that yielded the amplified TCR beta CDR3 regions. RT-PCR in the first round (using the HTBI primer set) targeted the TCR CDR3. In TCRdb, the multiplex PCR reads were re-called with MiXCR into one record per CDR3 protein. This table holds about 360,000 distinct CDR3 sequences, 13% found once. Per the germline V gene, CDR1 is SGDLS and CDR2 is YYNGEE. Deletions cut 3 bases from V and 6 bases from J, with 22 bases between. The CDR3 contains 17 residues. This clonotype showed up just a few times. What it binds is not known. Sample: blood. This receptor was identified in a young woman with Graves' hyperthyroidism. The chain has TRBV9 and TRBJ2-1; D tentatively fits TRBD1 or TRBD2 (5 bases each). CDR3 DNA sequence: TGTGCCAGCAGCGCCGATCTAGGGACCCTCTCGCGCAATGAGCAGTTCTTC. This codes for CASSADLGTLSRNEQFF.